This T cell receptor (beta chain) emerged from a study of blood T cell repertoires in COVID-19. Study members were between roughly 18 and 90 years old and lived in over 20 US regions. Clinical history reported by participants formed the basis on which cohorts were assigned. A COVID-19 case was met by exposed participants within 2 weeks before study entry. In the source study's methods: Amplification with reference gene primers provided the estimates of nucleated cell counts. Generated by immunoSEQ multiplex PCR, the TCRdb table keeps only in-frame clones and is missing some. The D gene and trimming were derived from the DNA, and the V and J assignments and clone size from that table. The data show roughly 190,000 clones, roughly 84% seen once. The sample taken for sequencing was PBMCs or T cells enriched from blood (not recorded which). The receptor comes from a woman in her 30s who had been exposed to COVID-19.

The CDR3 sequence is CASSPPAEGYGYTF. CDR3 nucleotide sequence: TGTGCCAGCTCACCACCCGCCGAGGGCTATGGCTACACCTTC. The chain couples TRBV18 to TRBJ1-2; D is uncertain. The germline V gene has CDR1 KGHSH and CDR2 LQKENI. The CDR3 runs 14 residues. The germline V and J ends were trimmed by 0 bases and 4 bases, with 9 bases remaining between them.